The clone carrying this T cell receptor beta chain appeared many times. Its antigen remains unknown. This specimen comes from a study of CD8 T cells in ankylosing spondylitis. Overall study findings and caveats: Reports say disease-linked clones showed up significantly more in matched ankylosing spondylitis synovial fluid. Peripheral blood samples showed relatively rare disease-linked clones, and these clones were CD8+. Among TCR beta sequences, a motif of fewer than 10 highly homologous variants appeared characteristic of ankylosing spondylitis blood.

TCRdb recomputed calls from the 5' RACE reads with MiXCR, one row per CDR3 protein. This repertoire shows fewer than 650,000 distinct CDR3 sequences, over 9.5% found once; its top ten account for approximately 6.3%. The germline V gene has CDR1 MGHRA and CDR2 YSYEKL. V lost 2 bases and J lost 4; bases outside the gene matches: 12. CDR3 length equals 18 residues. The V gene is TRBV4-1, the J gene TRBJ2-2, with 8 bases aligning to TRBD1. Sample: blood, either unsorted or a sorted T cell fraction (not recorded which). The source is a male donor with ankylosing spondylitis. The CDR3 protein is CASSQSLGQGLGTGELFF. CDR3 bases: TGCGCCAGCAGCCAATCCCTAGGACAGGGTTTGGGCACCGGGGAGCTGTTTTTT.